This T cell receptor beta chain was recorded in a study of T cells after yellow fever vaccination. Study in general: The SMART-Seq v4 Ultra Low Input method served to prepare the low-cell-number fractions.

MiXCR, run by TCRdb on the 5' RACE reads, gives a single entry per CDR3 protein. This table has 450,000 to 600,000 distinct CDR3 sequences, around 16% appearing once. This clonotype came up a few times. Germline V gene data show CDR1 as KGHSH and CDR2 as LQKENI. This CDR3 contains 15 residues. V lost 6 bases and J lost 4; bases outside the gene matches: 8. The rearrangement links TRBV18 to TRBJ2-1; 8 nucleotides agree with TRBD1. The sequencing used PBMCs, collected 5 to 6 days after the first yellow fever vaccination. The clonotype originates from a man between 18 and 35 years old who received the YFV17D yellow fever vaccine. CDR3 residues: CASSPQDREYNEQFF. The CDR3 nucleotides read TGTGCCAGCTCCCCGCAGGACAGGGAGTACAATGAGCAGTTCTTC.